This is a list of T cell receptor beta chains from one sample in a study of T-cell reconstitution after alpha-beta-depleted transplantation in children. TCRdb used MiXCR to reprocess the PCR reads, holding one entry per CDR3 protein. The table lists about 610,000 distinct CDR3 sequences, roughly 10% of them singletons, with 3.5% to 5% in the top ten. Sample: PBMCs from the stem cell graft donor, taken from the stem cell graft. These receptors were obtained from a human donor who donated a stem cell graft to a child with acute myeloid leukemia. CDR3s include the opening cysteine and the closing phenylalanine or tryptophan.

J gene | V gene | CDR3 protein
TRBJ2-1 | TRBV6-1 | CASSRRTSGSLYNEQFF
TRBJ2-2 | TRBV5-1 | CASRDSGNTGELFF
TRBJ2-7 | TRBV7-9 | CASTLTSGRWAYEQYF
TRBJ1-4 | TRBV7-9 | CASSSGQGKEKLFF
TRBJ2-2 | TRBV6-2/TRBV6-3 | CASRGQGAGELFF
TRBJ2-1 | TRBV19 | CASSIGQASSYNEQFF
TRBJ2-7 | TRBV20-1 | CSARAGPIHSYEQYF
TRBJ2-7 | TRBV20-1 | CSARQRADYEQYF
TRBJ2-6 | TRBV6-1 | CASSLQDRAGANVLTF
TRBJ2-7 | TRBV20-1 | CSARDSRILSYEQYF
TRBJ1-3 | TRBV20-1 | CSALGQRTLAGNTIYF
TRBJ2-2 | TRBV7-2 | CASSLAPRANTGELFF
TRBJ2-2 | TRBV21-1 | CASYPPSAGTRTGGELFF
TRBJ2-2 | TRBV4-3 | CASSQGQGSGELFF
TRBJ1-5 | TRBV12-3/TRBV12-4 | CASSLKGQGYQPQHF
TRBJ1-2 | TRBV14 | CASSPETAHYGYTF
TRBJ2-1 | TRBV10-3 | CAISVSQGAPGNEQFF
TRBJ1-5 | TRBV20-1 | CSAGNQPQHF
TRBJ2-2 | TRBV20-1 | CSAGLPGGTGELFF
TRBJ2-1 | TRBV24-1 | CATSDFGGDSYNEQFF
TRBJ2-7 | TRBV7-2 | CASSLVGSGLSYEQYF
TRBJ2-3 | TRBV11-2 | CASSHHPLAPPTDTQYF
TRBJ2-7 | TRBV11-2 | CASSTRGYTYEQYF
TRBJ1-2 | TRBV12-3/TRBV12-4 | CASSQRQNIGYTF
TRBJ2-2 | TRBV7-2 | CASSSGTSGSLGGELFF
TRBJ2-1 | TRBV18 | CASSQRYNEQFF
TRBJ2-4 | TRBV7-2 | CASSSPGAENIQYF
TRBJ1-1 | TRBV7-9 | CASSPVGGTEAFF
TRBJ1-1 | TRBV28 | CASTGQIEAFF
TRBJ2-5 | TRBV20-1 | CSALTETQYF
TRBJ1-1 | TRBV20-1 | CSGGKGVGEAFF
TRBJ2-7 | TRBV20-1 | CSARRAGVYEQYF
TRBJ2-7 | TRBV20-1 | CSAREERVRDEQYF
TRBJ1-3 | TRBV29-1 | CSVGKAGPRNTIYF
TRBJ2-4 | TRBV20-1 | CSARGRGLAGGLRQNIQYF
TRBJ2-7 | TRBV4-3 | CASSHGTLFYEQYF
TRBJ2-5 | TRBV12-3/TRBV12-4 | CASSLGETQYF
TRBJ2-4 | TRBV14 | CASSQGQVGNIQYF
TRBJ2-5 | TRBV7-9 | CASSPEMGVEETQYF
TRBJ2-1 | TRBV4-2 | CASSQAGQRANNEQFF
TRBJ2-5 | TRBV20-1 | CSAPDLGRIETQYF
TRBJ2-7 | TRBV7-9 | CASSSMVDRGLSSYEQYF
TRBJ1-1 | TRBV29-1 | CSARDRGLGGVEAFF
TRBJ1-3 | TRBV9 | CASSAVAPGHSSGNTIYF
TRBJ1-4 | TRBV28 | CASSGTTGVREKLFF
TRBJ2-3 | TRBV15 | CATSRDGLAGGDTQYF
TRBJ2-1 | TRBV30 | CAWSGGGGRDEQFF
TRBJ1-1 | TRBV20-1 | CSARDGGRTEAFF
TRBJ2-7 | TRBV5-1 | CASSLVPTVISAEQYF
TRBJ2-5 | TRBV7-2 | CASSFRTGTEKETQYF
TRBJ2-7 | TRBV5-1 | CASSLLMDEQYF